A single sample is the source of the 24 T cell receptor beta chains below, sequenced in a study of Graves' ophthalmopathy and Graves' hyperthyroidism. Investigators amplified TCR beta CDR3 regions from RNA transcripts. An initial RT-PCR round employing HTBI primers preceded a second-round multiplex PCR. From the multiplex PCR reads, TCRdb called clonotypes with MiXCR, one entry per CDR3 protein. This sample has 500,000 to 800,000 distinct CDR3 sequences, with about 41% found just once. Sequenced sample: peripheral blood. The source of these receptors is an adult man with Graves' ophthalmopathy.

Only a few counts were recorded for this clonotype. V is TRBV27 and J is TRBJ2-7; 10 nucleotides line up with TRBD1. The CDR3 has 15 amino acids. V was pared by 3 bases and J by 7 bases, with 9 bases of the junction left unmatched. Germline V gene sequence: CDR1 MNHEY, CDR2 SMNVEV (reference sequence). Here the CDR3 reads CASSFRPDRGREQYF. CDR3 DNA sequence: TGTGCCAGCAGTTTCCGTCCTGACAGGGGGCGTGAGCAGTACTTC.

This clonotype was counted at least ten times. V and J are TRBV7-3 and TRBJ1-1; 9 nucleotides line up with TRBD1. The V and J ends lost 5 bases and 0 bases, in that order; junction bases with no gene match: 10. The CDR3 has 17 residues. Germline V lookup: CDR1 SGHTA, CDR2 FQGTGA. In DNA form, the CDR3 reads TGTGCCAGCAGCCCCGCCGGGACAGGGTCCATGAACACTGAAGCTTTCTTT. Residues: CASSPAGTGSMNTEAFF.

This clonotype appeared many times. CDR3: CATSRGAGGRSTEAFF. The DNA for the CDR3 is TGTGCCACCAGCAGGGGGGCGGGGGGGCGAAGCACTGAAGCTTTCTTT. V gene TRBV15 combines with J gene TRBJ1-1, with TRBD1 as a possible D gene (6 bases). The germline gives CDR1 LNHNV, CDR2 YYDKDF (reference sequence). The ends were cut back, 3 bases at V and 4 bases at J, with 18 bases in the middle. The CDR3 covers 16 residues.

CDR3 nucleotides: TGCGCCAGCAGCTCGACAGGGGCCAGGGGCGAGCATTTT. Translation gives CASSSTGARGEHF. V usage is TRBV5-1 and J usage is TRBJ1-5, with 8 bases matching TRBD1. The CDR3 is made up of 13 amino acids. Germline trimming cut 3 bases from V and 14 bases from J; bases unmatched to any gene: 10. Germline loops: CDR1 SGHRS, CDR2 YFSETQ.

This clonotype was seen at least ten times. The chain employs TRBV7-3 and TRBJ2-2; 7 nucleotides align to TRBD1. Per germline, CDR1 SGHTA and CDR2 FQGTGA. The V segment lost 5 bases and the J segment 2 bases; nucleotides outside the gene matches: 2. The CDR3 totals 14 residues. Here the CDR3 DNA reads TGTGCCAGCAGCCGGGACAGTAACACCGGGGAGCTGTTTTTT. Translation: CASSRDSNTGELFF. The full variable domain, with the rest looked up from reference TRBV7-3 and TRBJ2-2, is GAGVSQTPSNKVTEKGKYVELRCDPISGHTALYWYRQSLGQGPEFLIYFQGTGAADDSGLPNDRFFAVRPEGSVSTLKIQRTERGDSAVYLCASSRDSNTGELFFGEGSRLTVL.

The CDR3 here is CASSAQGGNTIYF. The CDR3 bases are TGCGCCAGCAGCGCCCAGGGAGGTAACACCATATATTTT. This chain uses TRBV4-1 with TRBJ1-3, with TRBD1 as a possible D gene (5 bases). V was shortened by 5 bases and J by 7 bases, with 12 bases between the two germline ends. CDR3 length: 13 residues. Per germline, CDR1 MGHRA and CDR2 YSYEKL.

This clonotype has more than one count but fewer than ten. The chain joins TRBV4-1 to TRBJ2-7; the D is unclear. Germline V gene lookup returns CDR1 MGHRA and CDR2 YSYEKL. The CDR3 extends over 16 amino acids. The germline V and J ends were trimmed by 3 bases and 5 bases, with 20 bases remaining between them. CDR3 residues: CASSHVVMRPTNEQYF. The CDR3 region has the DNA TGCGCCAGCAGCCACGTGGTGATGAGGCCTACGAACGAGCAGTACTTC.

This clonotype occurred many times. V and J are TRBV20-1 and TRBJ2-5; D is possibly TRBD2 (6 bases). The ends were cut back, 1 base at V and 2 bases at J, with 20 bases in the middle. The CDR3 has 17 amino acids. In germline, CDR1 is DFQATT, CDR2 SNEGSKA (reference sequence). The CDR3 nucleotides are TGCAGTGCTAGAGGTACGGCCGGGACTGGGAGACAAGAGACCCAGTACTTC. It encodes CSARGTAGTGRQETQYF.

V is TRBV7-8 and J is TRBJ2-2; D not resolved. CDR3 size: 15 residues. Trimming took 1 base from V and 5 from J, leaving 11 bases between them. Germline-derived CDR1 and CDR2 are SGHVS and FQNEAQ. The CDR3, as DNA: TGTGCCAGCAGCTTAGGAGGAGCGTCGACCGGGGAGCTGTTTTTT. As protein: CASSLGGASTGELFF.

With respect to this clonotype: This clone may be a read error of a much larger clone one base away. V usage is TRBV7-2 and J usage is TRBJ1-1, with 9 bases fitting TRBD1. The germline CDR1 and CDR2 sequences are SGHTA and FQGNSA. The J segment lost 0 bases and the V segment lost 3 bases, leaving 8 bases of the junction unmatched. This CDR3 has 17 amino acids. The CDR3 here is CASSFRPGTGMNTEAFF. CDR3 DNA sequence: TGTGCCAGCAGCTTCCGTCCCGGGACAGGGATGAACACTGAAGCTTTCTTT.

The genes are TRBV10-3 and TRBJ1-3; TRBD1 aligns across 8 bases. J gave up 4 bases and V 7 bases, and 12 bases lay outside the gene matches. Germline CDR1 is ENHRY and CDR2 is SYGVKD. The CDR3 length is 16 residues. This CDR3 is CAITPAWTGRGNTIYF. CDR3 nucleotides: TGTGCCATCACCCCTGCTTGGACAGGGCGCGGAAACACCATATATTTT.

There are many counts of this clonotype. The V and J genes are TRBV10-3 and TRBJ2-2; 8 bases line up with TRBD1. There are 14 residues in the CDR3. The J segment lost 3 bases and the V segment lost 8 bases, leaving 5 bases of the junction unmatched. From germline, CDR1 is ENHRY and CDR2 SYGVKD. CDR3 DNA sequence: TGTGCCATCGGACAGGGTATAGACACCGGGGAGCTGTTTTTT. It codes for CAIGQGIDTGELFF.

The sample holds many counts of this clonotype. This chain joins TRBV6-6 and TRBJ1-6; 8 bases line up with TRBD1. Germline-derived CDR1 and CDR2 are MNHNY and SVGAGI (reference sequence). The CDR3 runs to 14 residues. The ends lost 4 bases at V and 14 bases at J; junction bases unmatched: 10. The CDR3 reads CASSSGQAVSSLHF. Here the CDR3 DNA reads TGTGCCAGCAGTTCGGGACAGGCCGTATCGTCCCTCCACTTT.

This clonotype appeared many times. The chain recombines TRBV11-3 with TRBJ2-5; 11 nucleotides match TRBD1. The germline V gene has CDR1 SGHNT and CDR2 YENEEA. J lost 6 bases, V lost 4 bases, and 7 bases had no gene match. CDR3 length equals 15 residues. The CDR3 is CASSYRTGGGKTQYF. The CDR3 nucleotides are TGTGCCAGCAGCTACAGGACAGGGGGCGGCAAGACCCAGTACTTC. Based on the CDR3 plus reference TRBV11-3 and TRBJ2-5, the full variable domain is EAGVVQSPRYKIIEKKQPVAFWCNPISGHNTLYWYLQNLGQGPELLIRYENEEAVDDSQLPKDRFSAERLKGVDSTLKIQPAELGDSAVYLCASSYRTGGGKTQYFGPGTRLLVL.

The rearrangement links TRBV25-1 to TRBJ1-1; TRBD1 might be the D (6 bases). Trimming pared 6 bases from V and 3 bases from J, leaving 14 bases between. This CDR3 has 14 amino acids. Germline V gene sequence: CDR1 MGHDK, CDR2 SYGVNS. In DNA form, the CDR3 reads TGTGCCAGCAGATCCCCGTGGACAGACACTGAAGCTTTCTTT. It codes for CASRSPWTDTEAFF.

At least ten counts were recorded for this clonotype. This chain uses TRBV12-3 or TRBV12-4 with TRBJ1-1; D remains ambiguous. CDR3 length: 12 residues. The V end lost 3 bases, the J end lost 6 bases, and 8 bases lay between the germline ends. CDR3 loop: CASSFIRAEAFF. The CDR3 region has the DNA TGTGCCAGCAGTTTTATCCGCGCTGAAGCTTTCTTT.

The rearrangement uses TRBV29-1 and TRBJ2-7; D call uncertain. The length of the CDR3 is 12 residues. Between the trimmed V and J ends, which lost 3 bases and 4 bases, there was a span of 10 bases. Germline CDR1 SQVTM, CDR2 ANQGSEA. The CDR3, as DNA: TGCAGCGTTGATGTGGACGGGTACGAGCAGTACTTC. It codes for CSVDVDGYEQYF.

This clonotype was seen at least ten times. V gene TRBV6-5 combines with J gene TRBJ2-7; 9 bases fit TRBD1. The germline gives CDR1 MNHEY, CDR2 SVGAGI. Trimming took 2 bases from V and 5 from J; bases not matched to a gene: 4. The CDR3 spans 14 residues. CDR3: CASSYRDRVDEQYF. CDR3 in DNA: TGTGCCAGCAGTTACCGGGACAGGGTGGACGAGCAGTACTTC.

The chain carries TRBV19 and TRBJ2-5, with TRBD1 identical over 12 bases. The DNA end lines up better with TRBJ2-1; the J call may be wrong. Germline CDR1 and CDR2: LNHDA and SQIVND (reference sequence). The CDR3 consists of 15 residues. The CDR3 spells CASSAGTGGLVEQFF. The CDR3 bases are TGTGCCAGTAGTGCTGGGACAGGGGGCCTGGTTGAGCAGTTCTTC.

This clonotype was seen repeatedly, ten times or more. The rearrangement joins TRBV7-9 to TRBJ2-7; D is perhaps TRBD1 or TRBD2 (6 bases each). The germline V gene encodes CDR1 SEHNR and CDR2 FQNEAQ (reference sequence). The germline V and J ends were trimmed by 2 bases and 7 bases, with 18 bases remaining between them. The CDR3 is 15 amino acids. Written as DNA, the CDR3 is TGTGCCAGCAGCTTACCAGACAGGCGGGGCGGGGAGCAGTACTTC. Encoded protein: CASSLPDRRGGEQYF.

The chain recombines TRBV7-2 with TRBJ2-7, with TRBD1 matching 9 bases. Trimming at V came to 4 bases and at J to 5 bases, leaving 9 bases not matched to a gene. Germline CDR1 SGHTA, CDR2 FQGNSA. The CDR3 runs to 15 residues. The CDR3 loop is CASSSGTGRDHEQYF. In nucleotides, the CDR3 is TGTGCCAGCAGCTCAGGGACAGGGAGAGACCACGAGCAGTACTTC.

This chain links TRBV5-1 with TRBJ2-5; 11 bases line up with TRBD2. V shed 4 bases and J 5 bases; nucleotides not matched to a gene: 10. The CDR3 totals 16 residues. Looked up from germline, CDR1 is SGHRS and CDR2 is YFSETQ. The CDR3: CASSAGLAGGLETQYF. Written as DNA, the CDR3 is TGCGCCAGCAGCGCAGGGTTAGCGGGGGGGCTTGAGACCCAGTACTTC.

The chain combines TRBV12-5 with TRBJ2-2; D gene unclear. This CDR3 comprises 13 residues. Germline V gives CDR1 LGHNT, CDR2 FRNRAP. Deletions cut 6 bases from V and 2 bases from J, with 7 bases between. As DNA, the CDR3 is TGTGCTAGTGGAGAACCTAACACCGGGGAGCTGTTTTTT. The encoded protein is CASGEPNTGELFF.

V and J are TRBV30 and TRBJ1-6; the D gene is possibly TRBD1 (5 bases). V was trimmed by 2 bases and J by 14 bases, leaving 25 bases between them. The CDR3 covers 16 residues. Germline CDR1 reads GTSNPN; CDR2 reads SVGIG (reference sequence). CDR3 sequence reads: CAWSPMEGTQGGALHF. The CDR3 DNA is TGTGCCTGGAGTCCCATGGAGGGGACCCAGGGAGGGGCCCTCCACTTT.